A single T cell receptor beta chain is shown here with its context. This sample was included in a study of T-cell reconstitution after alpha-beta-depleted transplantation in children. Deletions cut 5 bases from V and 2 bases from J, with 17 bases between. The CDR3 is 15 residues long. The germline CDR1 and CDR2 sequences are DFQATT and SNEGSKA (reference sequence). Unique molecular identifiers were used to barcode this TCRbeta library. TCRdb used MiXCR to reprocess the PCR reads, holding one entry per CDR3 protein. Of about 360,000 distinct CDR3 sequences in the sample, 13% are singletons; the top ten hold around 4%.

The TCR originated in a human donor who donated a stem cell graft to a child with Fanconi anemia. The rearrangement joins TRBV20-1 to TRBJ2-3, with no clear D. The sample here was PBMCs, taken from the stem cell graft. CDR3 nucleotide sequence: TGCAGTGCTTTCTCTCTATCTCGGGCCACAGATACGCAGTATTTT. Residues: CSAFSLSRATDTQYF.